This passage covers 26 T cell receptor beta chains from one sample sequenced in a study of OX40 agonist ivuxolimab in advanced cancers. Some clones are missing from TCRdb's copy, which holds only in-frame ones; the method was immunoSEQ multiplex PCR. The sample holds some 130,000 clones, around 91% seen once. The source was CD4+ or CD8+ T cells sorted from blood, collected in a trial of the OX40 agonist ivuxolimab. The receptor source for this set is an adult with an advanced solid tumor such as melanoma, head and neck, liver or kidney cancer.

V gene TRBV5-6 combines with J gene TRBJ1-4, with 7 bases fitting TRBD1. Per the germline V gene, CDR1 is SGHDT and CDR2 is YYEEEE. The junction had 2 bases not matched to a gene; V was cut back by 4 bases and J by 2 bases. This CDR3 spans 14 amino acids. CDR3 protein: CASSGTETNEKLFF. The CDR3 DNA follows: TGTGCCAGCAGCGGGACAGAGACTAATGAAAAACTGTTTTTT.

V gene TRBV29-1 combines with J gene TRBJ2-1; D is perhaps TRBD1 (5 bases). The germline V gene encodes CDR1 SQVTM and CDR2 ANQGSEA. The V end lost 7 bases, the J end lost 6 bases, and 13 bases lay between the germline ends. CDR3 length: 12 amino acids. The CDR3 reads CSGLRDGNEQFF. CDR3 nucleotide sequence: TGCAGCGGACTCAGGGATGGCAATGAGCAGTTCTTC.

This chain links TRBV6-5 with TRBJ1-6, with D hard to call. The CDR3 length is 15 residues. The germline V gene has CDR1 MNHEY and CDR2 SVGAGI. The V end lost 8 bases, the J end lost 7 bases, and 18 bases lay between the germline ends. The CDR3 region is CASYGGRLGNSPLHF. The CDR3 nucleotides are TGTGCCAGCTACGGAGGGCGTCTCGGGAATTCACCCCTCCACTTT.

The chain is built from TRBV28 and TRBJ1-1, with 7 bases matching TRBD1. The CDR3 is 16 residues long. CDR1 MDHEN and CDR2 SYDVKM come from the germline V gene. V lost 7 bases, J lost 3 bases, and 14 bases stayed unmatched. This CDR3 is CASTTSGGGPYTEAFF. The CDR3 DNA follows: TGTGCCAGCACCACTTCAGGGGGGGGTCCCTACACTGAAGCTTTCTTT. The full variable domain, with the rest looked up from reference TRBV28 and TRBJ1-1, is DVKVTQSSRYLVKRTGEKVFLECVQDMDHENMFWYRQDPGLGLRLIYFSYDVKMKEKGDIPEGYSVSREKKERFSLILESASTNQTSMYLCASTTSGGGPYTEAFFGQGTRLTVV.

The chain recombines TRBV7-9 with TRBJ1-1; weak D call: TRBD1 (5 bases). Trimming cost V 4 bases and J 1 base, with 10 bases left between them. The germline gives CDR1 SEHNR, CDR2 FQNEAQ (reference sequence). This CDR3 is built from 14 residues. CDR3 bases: TGTGCCAGCAGCTCCTGGGACGGGAACACTGAAGCTTTCTTT. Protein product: CASSSWDGNTEAFF.

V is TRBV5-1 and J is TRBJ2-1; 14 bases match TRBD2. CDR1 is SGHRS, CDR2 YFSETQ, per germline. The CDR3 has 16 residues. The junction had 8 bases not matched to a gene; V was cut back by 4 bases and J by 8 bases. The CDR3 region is CASSMGLAGDIDEQFF. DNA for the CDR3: TGCGCCAGCAGCATGGGACTAGCGGGGGATATCGATGAGCAGTTCTTC.

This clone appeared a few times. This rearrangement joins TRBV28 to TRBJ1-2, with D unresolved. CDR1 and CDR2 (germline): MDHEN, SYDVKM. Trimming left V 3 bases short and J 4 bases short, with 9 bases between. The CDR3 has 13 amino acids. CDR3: CASSFYGFYGYTF. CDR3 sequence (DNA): TGTGCCAGCAGTTTTTACGGATTCTATGGCTACACCTTC.

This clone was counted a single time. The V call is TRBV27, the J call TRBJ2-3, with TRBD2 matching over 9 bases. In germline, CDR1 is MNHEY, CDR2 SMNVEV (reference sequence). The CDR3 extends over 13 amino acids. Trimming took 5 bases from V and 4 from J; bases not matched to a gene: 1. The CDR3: CASSASGADTQYF. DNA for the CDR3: TGTGCCAGCAGTGCTAGCGGGGCAGATACGCAGTATTTT.

In DNA, the CDR3 is TGTGCCAGCAGCCCCGGACTAGCGGGGTACCACTCCTACGAGCAGTACTTC. The encoded protein is CASSPGLAGYHSYEQYF. This rearrangement joins TRBV9 to TRBJ2-7; 12 nucleotides line up with TRBD2. Germline V gene lookup returns CDR1 SGDLS and CDR2 YYNGEE. Trimming at V came to 4 bases and at J to 0 bases, leaving 8 bases not matched to a gene. The CDR3 covers 17 residues.

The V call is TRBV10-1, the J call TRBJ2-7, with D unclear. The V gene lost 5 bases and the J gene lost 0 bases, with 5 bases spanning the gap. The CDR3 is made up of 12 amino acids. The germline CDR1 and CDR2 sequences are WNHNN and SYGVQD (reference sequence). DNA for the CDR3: TGCGCCAGCAGTACGAGCTCCTACGAGCAGTACTTC. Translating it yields CASSTSSYEQYF.

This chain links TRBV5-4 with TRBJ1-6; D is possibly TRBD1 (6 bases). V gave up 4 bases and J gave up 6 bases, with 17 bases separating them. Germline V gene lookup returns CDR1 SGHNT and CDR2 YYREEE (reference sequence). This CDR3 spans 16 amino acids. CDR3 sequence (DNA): TGTGCCAGCAGCCCAGGACAGTTGGGTCGTAATTCACCCCTCCACTTT. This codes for CASSPGQLGRNSPLHF.

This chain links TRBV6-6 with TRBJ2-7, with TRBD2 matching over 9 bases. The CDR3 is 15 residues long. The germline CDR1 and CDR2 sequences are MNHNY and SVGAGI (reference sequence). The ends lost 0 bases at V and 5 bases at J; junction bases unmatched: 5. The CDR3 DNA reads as TGTGCCAGCAGTTACTCTGGCGGGGGGGCCCACGAGCAGTACTTC. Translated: CASSYSGGGAHEQYF.

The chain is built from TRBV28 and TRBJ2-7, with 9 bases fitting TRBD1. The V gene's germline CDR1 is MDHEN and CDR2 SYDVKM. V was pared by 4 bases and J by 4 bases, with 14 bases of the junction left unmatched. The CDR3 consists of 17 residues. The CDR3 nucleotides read TGTGCCAGCAGTTCACCTCCCGGGACAGGGACTCCATACGAGCAGTACTTC. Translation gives CASSSPPGTGTPYEQYF.

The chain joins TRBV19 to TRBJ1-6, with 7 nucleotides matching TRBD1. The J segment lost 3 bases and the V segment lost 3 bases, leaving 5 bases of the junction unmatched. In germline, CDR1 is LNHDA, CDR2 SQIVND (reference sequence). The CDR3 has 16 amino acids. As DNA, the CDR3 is TGTGCCAGTAGTATTGACAGGGTGGACTATAATTCACCCCTCCACTTT. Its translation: CASSIDRVDYNSPLHF.

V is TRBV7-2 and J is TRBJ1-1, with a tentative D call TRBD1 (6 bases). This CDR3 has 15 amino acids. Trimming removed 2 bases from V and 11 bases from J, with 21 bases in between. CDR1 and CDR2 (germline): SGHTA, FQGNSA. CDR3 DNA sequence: TGTGCCAGCAGCTTAACAGGGTTCCTCTTTACCAGGGCTTTCTTT. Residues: CASSLTGFLFTRAFF.

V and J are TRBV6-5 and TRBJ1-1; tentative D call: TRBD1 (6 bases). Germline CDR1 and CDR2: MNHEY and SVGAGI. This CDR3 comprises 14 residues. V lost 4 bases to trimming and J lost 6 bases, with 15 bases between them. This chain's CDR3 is CASSSAGAIPEAFF. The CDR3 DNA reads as TGTGCCAGCAGTTCCGCAGGGGCGATCCCTGAAGCTTTCTTT.

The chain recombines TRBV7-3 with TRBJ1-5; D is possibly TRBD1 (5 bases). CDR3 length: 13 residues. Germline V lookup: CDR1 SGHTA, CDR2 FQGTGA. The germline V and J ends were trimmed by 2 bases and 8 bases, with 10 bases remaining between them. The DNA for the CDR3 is TGTGCCAGCAGCTTATGGGAAGGGGAGCCCCAGCATTTT. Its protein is CASSLWEGEPQHF.

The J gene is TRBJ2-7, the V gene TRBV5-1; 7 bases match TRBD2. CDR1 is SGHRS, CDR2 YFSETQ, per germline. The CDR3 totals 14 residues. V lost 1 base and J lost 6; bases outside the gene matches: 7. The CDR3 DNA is TGCGCCAGCAGCTTGTCCGGACTAGTCCCCGAGCAGTACTTC. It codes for CASSLSGLVPEQYF.

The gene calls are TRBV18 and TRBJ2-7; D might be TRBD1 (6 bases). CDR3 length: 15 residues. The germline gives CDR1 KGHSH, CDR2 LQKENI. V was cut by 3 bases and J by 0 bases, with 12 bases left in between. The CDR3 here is CASSPYRDPSYEQYF. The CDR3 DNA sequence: TGTGCCAGCTCACCTTACAGGGACCCCTCCTACGAGCAGTACTTC.

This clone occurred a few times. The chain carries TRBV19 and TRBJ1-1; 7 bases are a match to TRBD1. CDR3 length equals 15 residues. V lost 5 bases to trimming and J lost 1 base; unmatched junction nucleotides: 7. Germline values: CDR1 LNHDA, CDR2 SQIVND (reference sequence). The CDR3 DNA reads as TGTGCCAGTAGTCTCCAGGGGGTAGGGAACACTGAAGCTTTCTTT. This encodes CASSLQGVGNTEAFF.

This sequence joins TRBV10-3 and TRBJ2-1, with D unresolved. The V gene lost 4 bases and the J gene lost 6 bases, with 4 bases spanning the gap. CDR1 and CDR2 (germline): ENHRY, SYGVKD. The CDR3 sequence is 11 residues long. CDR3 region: CAISALNEQFF. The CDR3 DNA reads TGTGCCATCAGTGCCCTCAATGAGCAGTTCTTC.

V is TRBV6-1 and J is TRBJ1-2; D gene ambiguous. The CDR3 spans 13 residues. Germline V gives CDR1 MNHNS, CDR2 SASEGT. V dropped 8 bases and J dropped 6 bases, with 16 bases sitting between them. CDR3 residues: CASGGFGRDGYTF. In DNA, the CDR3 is TGTGCCAGCGGAGGGTTCGGCAGAGATGGCTACACCTTC.

Here the CDR3 reads CASRSLGQGWNTIYF. CDR3 in DNA: TGTGCCAGCAGGTCACTCGGACAGGGGTGGAACACCATATATTTT. J is TRBJ1-3 and V is TRBV6-5; 9 bases fit TRBD1. V lost 6 bases and J lost 7; bases outside the gene matches: 10. This CDR3 is built from 15 residues. Germline assignment: CDR1 MNHEY and CDR2 SVGAGI.

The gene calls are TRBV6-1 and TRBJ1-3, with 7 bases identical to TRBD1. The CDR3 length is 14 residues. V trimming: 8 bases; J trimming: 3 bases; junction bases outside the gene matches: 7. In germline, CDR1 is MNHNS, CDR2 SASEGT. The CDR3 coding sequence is TGTGCCAGCCATGACAGGGTCTATGGAAACACCATATATTTT. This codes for CASHDRVYGNTIYF.

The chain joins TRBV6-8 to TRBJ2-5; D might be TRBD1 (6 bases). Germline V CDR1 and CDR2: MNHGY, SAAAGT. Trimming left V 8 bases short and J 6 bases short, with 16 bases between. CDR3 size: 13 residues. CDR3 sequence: CASVLLGAKTQYF. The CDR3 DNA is TGTGCCAGCGTTTTATTGGGGGCAAAGACCCAGTACTTC.

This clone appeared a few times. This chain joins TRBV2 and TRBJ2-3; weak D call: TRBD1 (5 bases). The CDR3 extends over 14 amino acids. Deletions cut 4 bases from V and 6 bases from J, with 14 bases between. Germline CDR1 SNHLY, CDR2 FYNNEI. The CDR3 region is CASSARVAGDTQYF. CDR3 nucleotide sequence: TGTGCCAGCAGTGCCAGGGTCGCCGGGGATACGCAGTATTTT.